These T cell receptor beta chains were read from a single sample in a study of chemoradiotherapy in HPV16-positive cancers. Method: immunoSEQ multiplex PCR; TCRdb's copy keeps in-frame clones and lacks some. Among around 62,000 clones listed, 88% were seen once. The specimen was blood, collected from a patient who underwent chemoradiotherapy. The source is a human donor with HPV-associated anogenital cancer. Both conserved end residues are part of each CDR3. The order of the fields is J gene, clone size, D gene, V gene, CDR3 protein, CDR3 DNA. A D gene is named only where the DNA matches it firmly. Size is stated for part of the rows, as once, few or many counts, or as a class when the clone is expanded.

TRBJ2-1 | . | . | TRBV6-1 | CASSEEARGEQFF | TGTGCCAGCAGTGAAGAAGCACGGGGTGAGCAGTTCTTC
TRBJ1-2 | . | . | TRBV5-4 | CASFALLGNYGYTF | TGTGCCAGCTTCGCATTATTGGGTAACTATGGCTACACCTTC
TRBJ2-7 | . | TRBD2 | TRBV6-5 | CASSYSASGPYEQYF | TGTGCCAGCAGTTACTCGGCTAGCGGGCCCTACGAGCAGTACTTC
TRBJ2-7 | . | . | TRBV23-1 | CASSQAQGYYEQYF | TGCGCCAGCAGTCAAGCACAGGGCTACTACGAGCAGTACTTC
TRBJ2-5 | . | . | TRBV5-1 | CASSLVAQPLLETQYF | TGCGCCAGCAGCTTGGTGGCCCAGCCATTATTGGAGACCCAGTACTTC
TRBJ1-4 | . | TRBD1 | TRBV7-9 | CASSGDRGWNEKLFF | TGTGCCAGCAGCGGGGACAGGGGATGGAATGAAAAACTGTTTTTT
TRBJ1-1 | . | . | TRBV4-1 | CASSPGPLGTEAFF | TGCGCCAGCAGCCCCGGCCCCCTAGGTACTGAAGCTTTCTTT
TRBJ2-2 | . | . | TRBV14 | CASSQALGGTGELFF | TGTGCCAGCAGCCAAGCCCTGGGGGGAACCGGGGAGCTGTTTTTT
TRBJ2-2 | . | . | TRBV6-1 | CASSEGGRRTGELFF | TGTGCCAGCAGTGAAGGAGGCAGGAGGACCGGGGAGCTGTTTTTT
TRBJ1-6 | . | . | TRBV30 | CAWSLGGSHNSPLHF | TGTGCCTGGAGTCTAGGGGGAAGCCATAATTCACCCCTCCACTTT
TRBJ2-2 | . | TRBD1 | TRBV5-4 | CASSPIRRSTGDTGELFF | TGTGCCAGCAGCCCCATTCGCCGGTCAACAGGGGATACCGGGGAGCTGTTTTTT
TRBJ1-2 | once | . | TRBV27 | CASASWAGDYGYTF | TGTGCCAGCGCCTCCTGGGCAGGGGATTATGGCTACACCTTC
TRBJ2-1 | . | TRBD1 | TRBV29-1 | CSVDRDSPSYNEQFF | TGCAGCGTTGACCGGGACAGTCCCTCCTACAATGAGCAGTTCTTC
TRBJ2-7 | . | TRBD2 | TRBV27 | CASSLTAGGPVSYEQYF | TGTGCCAGCAGTTTAACAGCGGGAGGGCCAGTATCCTACGAGCAGTACTTC
TRBJ2-7 | . | TRBD1 | TRBV7-9 | CASSFGTASYEQYF | TGTGCCAGCAGCTTTGGGACAGCGAGCTACGAGCAGTACTTC
TRBJ2-5 | . | . | TRBV2 | CASSEVGTQYF | TGTGCCAGCAGTGAAGTGGGGACCCAGTACTTC
TRBJ2-2 | . | . | TRBV29-1 | CSVQRALNTGELFF | TGCAGCGTTCAGAGAGCTCTGAACACCGGGGAGCTGTTTTTT
TRBJ1-1 | . | . | TRBV5-1 | CASSLEGVGSTEAFF | TGCGCCAGCAGCTTGGAAGGGGTGGGGAGCACTGAAGCTTTCTTT
TRBJ2-7 | . | TRBD2 | TRBV10-2 | CASSEPGLASFYEQYF | TGCGCCAGCAGTGAGCCCGGACTAGCGTCCTTCTACGAGCAGTACTTC
TRBJ2-1 | . | TRBD2 | TRBV7-2 | CASSKRTSGGTVEQFF | TGTGCCAGCAGCAAACGGACTAGCGGGGGAACGGTTGAGCAGTTCTTC
TRBJ1-2 | . | . | TRBV7-9 | CASSLDLGVYGYTF | TGTGCCAGCAGCTTAGACCTGGGAGTCTATGGCTACACCTTC
TRBJ2-2 | . | TRBD1 | TRBV7-9 | CASSSDRGHTGELFF | TGTGCCAGCAGCTCAGACAGGGGGCACACCGGGGAGCTGTTTTTT
TRBJ1-1 | . | . | TRBV2 | CASSAGTSLEAFF | TGTGCCAGCAGTGCCGGGACCTCACTCGAAGCTTTCTTT
TRBJ1-5 | . | TRBD1 | TRBV28 | CASRERTGVIQPQHF | TGTGCCAGCAGAGAACGGACAGGGGTTATTCAGCCCCAGCATTTT
TRBJ2-7 | . | TRBD2 | TRBV14 | CASSRKAGTSRYEQYF | TGTGCCAGCAGCCGAAAAGCCGGGACTAGCAGGTACGAGCAGTACTTC
TRBJ1-2 | once | TRBD1 | TRBV25-1 | CASSEDRAVANYGYTF | TGTGCCAGCAGTGAGGACAGGGCCGTCGCTAACTATGGCTACACCTTC
TRBJ1-6 | . | . | TRBV6-1 | CASSVSVASYNSPLHF | TGTGCCAGCAGTGTTTCAGTTGCCTCCTATAATTCACCCCTCCACTTT
TRBJ2-7 | once | . | TRBV21-1 | CASSGRRLTGNYEQYF | TGTGCCAGCAGCGGACGGCGACTGACAGGAAACTACGAGCAGTACTTC
TRBJ1-1 | . | . | TRBV11-2 | CASTSWGGKNTEAFF | TGTGCCAGCACCAGCTGGGGGGGGAAGAACACTGAAGCTTTCTTT
TRBJ2-5 | . | TRBD2 | TRBV28 | CASTRRTSPSIQETQYF | TGTGCCAGCACCCGCCGGACTAGCCCTTCTATACAAGAGACCCAGTACTTC
TRBJ2-5 | once | TRBD1 | TRBV6-5 | CASRSSDRAGKTQYF | TGTGCCAGCAGATCCTCGGACAGGGCCGGGAAGACCCAGTACTTC
TRBJ2-2 | few | . | TRBV10-1 | CASSESLGITGELFF | TGCGCCAGCAGTGAGTCGTTAGGGATCACCGGGGAGCTGTTTTTT
TRBJ1-1 | few | . | TRBV19 | CASNLRRDYTEAFF | TGTGCCAGTAACCTTCGGCGGGATTACACTGAAGCTTTCTTT
TRBJ2-7 | . | . | TRBV4-1 | CASSQGTSYEQYF | TGCGCCAGCAGCCAGGGGACCTCCTACGAGCAGTACTTC
TRBJ1-2 | . | . | TRBV28 | CASSPMPALRTVYGYTF | TGTGCCAGCAGCCCCATGCCCGCGTTGAGGACAGTCTATGGCTACACCTTC
TRBJ2-7 | . | TRBD2 | TRBV5-1 | CASSLASGGLSIYEQYF | TGCGCCAGCAGCTTGGCTAGCGGGGGGCTGTCGATTTACGAGCAGTACTTC
TRBJ2-1 | . | . | TRBV5-4 | CASSRDNEQFF | TGTGCCAGCAGTCGAGACAATGAGCAGTTCTTC
TRBJ2-3 | . | TRBD2 | TRBV5-4 | CASSVGLAGITDTQYF | TGTGCCAGCAGCGTGGGACTAGCGGGGATCACAGATACGCAGTATTTT
TRBJ2-1 | once | TRBD1 | TRBV5-4 | CASSLPGQGEDEQFF | TGTGCCAGCAGCCTCCCTGGACAGGGGGAGGATGAGCAGTTCTTC
TRBJ2-5 | . | . | TRBV19 | CASSMFETQYF | TGTGCCAGTAGTATGTTTGAGACCCAGTACTTC
TRBJ1-2 | . | . | TRBV30 | CAWSARTRGSYGYTF | TGTGCCTGGAGTGCAAGGACAAGGGGGAGCTATGGCTACACCTTC